These 32 T cell receptor beta chains came from one sample sequenced in a study of T cells expressing NK-cell markers. TCRdb reprocessed the 5' RACE reads and stores each CDR3 protein as one record, lacking DNA. Here the sample table reports fewer than 550,000 distinct CDR3 sequences. The sample consisted of blood T cells: a sorted CD56 or NKG2C T cell subset, CD4+ or CD8+ T cells, or bulk PBMC T cells (not recorded which). The receptors here all came from a woman in her forties or fifties in good health.

V and J are TRBV18 and TRBJ2-1; TCRdb proposes TRBD2, but this gene call is untestable without DNA. The CDR3 has 16 residues. CDR1 and CDR2 (germline): KGHSH, LQKENI. CDR3: CASSTYRTSGSNEQFF.

The chain carries TRBV29-1 and TRBJ2-3. In germline, CDR1 is SQVTM, CDR2 ANQGSEA. The CDR3 extends over 15 amino acids. The CDR3 sequence is CSVERGQPMADTQYF.

This chain uses TRBV20-1 with TRBJ1-5; the D call from TCRdb, TRBD1, cannot be confirmed without DNA. The CDR3 contains 15 residues. Germline V gene sequence: CDR1 DFQATT, CDR2 SNEGSKA (reference sequence). CDR3 in amino acids: CSARGTTGDNQPQHF.

V and J are TRBV28 and TRBJ2-5; TCRdb names TRBD1, which stays unverified in the absence of DNA. The CDR3 has 15 amino acids. CDR1 is MDHEN and CDR2 is SYDVKM in the germline V gene. Here the CDR3 reads CASRNAGQVVETQYF.

This chain joins TRBV20-1 and TRBJ2-2. CDR1 is DFQATT, CDR2 SNEGSKA, per germline (reference sequence). There are 14 residues in the CDR3. The CDR3 sequence: CSALETGVTGELFF.

V usage is TRBV5-1 and J usage is TRBJ1-4; TCRdb reports TRBD1, a call that lacks DNA to check it against. CDR3 length: 14 amino acids. Per germline, CDR1 SGHRS and CDR2 YFSETQ. The CDR3: CASSPGTGNEKLFF. Together with reference TRBV5-1 and TRBJ1-4, the CDR3 gives the full variable domain: KAGVTQTPRYLIKTRGQQVTLSCSPISGHRSVSWYQQTPGQGLQFLFEYFSETQRNKGNFPGRFSGRQFSNSRSEMNVSTLELGDSALYLCASSPGTGNEKLFFGSGTQLSVL.

The chain employs TRBV2 and TRBJ2-3; the D call from TCRdb, TRBD2, cannot be confirmed without DNA. The CDR3 extends over 15 amino acids. Germline V lookup: CDR1 SNHLY, CDR2 FYNNEI. The CDR3 sequence is CASSRTISYTDTQYF.

This rearrangement joins TRBV24-1 to TRBJ2-1; TCRdb indicates TRBD2, and absent DNA this call remains unverified. CDR1 and CDR2 (germline): KGHDR, SFDVKD. The CDR3 is 19 residues long. This CDR3 reads CATSDAGTSGRAENNEQFF.

This chain uses TRBV28 with TRBJ2-4; TCRdb proposes TRBD2, but this gene call is untestable without DNA. Germline V gene data show CDR1 as MDHEN and CDR2 as SYDVKM. This CDR3 spans 18 amino acids. The CDR3 loop is CASSPPLSGKTAKNIQYF.

The CDR3 region is CASSSEDSTTDTQYF. V and J are TRBV5-1 and TRBJ2-3; TCRdb's D call, TRBD1, is unchecked because there is no DNA. The CDR3 covers 15 residues. Germline V gene lookup returns CDR1 SGHRS and CDR2 YFSETQ.

The chain couples TRBV7-2 to TRBJ2-4; as DNA is missing, the TRBD2 call by TCRdb cannot be tested. The CDR3 consists of 15 residues. Germline-derived CDR1 and CDR2 are SGHTA and FQGNSA. The CDR3 loop is CASSVGGLAKNIQYF.

The gene calls are TRBV20-1 and TRBJ1-1; there is no DNA to check the TCRdb D call of TRBD1. Per the germline V gene, CDR1 is DFQATT and CDR2 is SNEGSKA (reference sequence). The CDR3 runs 13 residues. The CDR3 is CSAKPLSQVEAFF.

The chain recombines TRBV27 with TRBJ1-5; without DNA, the TCRdb call of TRBD1 cannot be checked. This CDR3 has 15 residues. Germline V CDR1 and CDR2: MNHEY, SMNVEV (reference sequence). The CDR3 is CASTPTVYSNQPQHF.

This sequence joins TRBV24-1 and TRBJ2-2; TCRdb names TRBD1, which stays unverified in the absence of DNA. The V gene's germline CDR1 is KGHDR and CDR2 SFDVKD. The CDR3 covers 14 residues. Here the CDR3 reads CATSHRVYTGELFF.

The chain is built from TRBV27 and TRBJ2-1; TCRdb designates TRBD1, a call that cannot be tested without DNA. The germline V gene has CDR1 MNHEY and CDR2 SMNVEV (reference sequence). The CDR3 loop spans 14 amino acids. The CDR3 sequence: CASSFGPDREEQFF.

This chain joins TRBV10-3 and TRBJ2-1; TCRdb's D call, TRBD1, is unchecked because there is no DNA. The CDR3 consists of 14 residues. CDR1 and CDR2 from the germline V gene are ENHRY and SYGVKD. The CDR3 sequence: CAISQGQGVNEQFF.

The rearrangement uses TRBV24-1 and TRBJ2-3. The V gene's germline CDR1 is KGHDR and CDR2 SFDVKD. This CDR3 has 13 residues. The CDR3 sequence: CATIGPATDTQYF.

The chain uses TRBV4-1 and TRBJ2-2; TCRdb reports TRBD2, a call that lacks DNA to check it against. The CDR3 runs to 19 residues. CDR1 MGHRA and CDR2 YSYEKL come from the germline V gene. The CDR3 loop is CASSQDPGDSVANTGELFF.

The rearrangement links TRBV6-2 or TRBV6-3 to TRBJ2-1; TCRdb selects TRBD1, and the lack of DNA leaves this call unchecked. In germline, CDR1 is MNHEY, CDR2 SVGEGT. CDR3 length: 14 amino acids. The CDR3 region is CASSYSRVWAEQFF.

This chain links TRBV20-1 with TRBJ2-3; TCRdb designates TRBD1, a call that cannot be tested without DNA. CDR1 is DFQATT, CDR2 SNEGSKA, per germline (reference sequence). The CDR3 consists of 14 residues. The CDR3 here is CSARDPGAADTQYF.

The CDR3 spells CASSLAAQVFF. The chain links TRBV5-1 to TRBJ1-1. This CDR3 is 11 amino acids long. Germline CDR1 is SGHRS and CDR2 is YFSETQ.

The chain employs TRBV7-7 and TRBJ2-1; TCRdb calls TRBD2, which cannot be checked without DNA. Germline lookup yields CDR1 SSHAT and CDR2 FNYEAQ (reference sequence). There are 15 residues in the CDR3. The CDR3 is CASSSQLAGVNEQFF. Combining the CDR3 with reference TRBV7-7 and TRBJ2-1 gives the whole variable domain GAGVSQSPRYKVTKRGQDVTLRCDPISSHATLYWYQQALGQGPEFLTYFNYEAQPDKSGLPSDRFSAERPEGSISTLTIQRTEQRDSAMYRCASSSQLAGVNEQFFGPGTRLTVL.

The rearrangement links TRBV12-3 or TRBV12-4 to TRBJ2-3; without DNA, the TCRdb call of TRBD2 cannot be checked. This CDR3 has 18 amino acids. The CDR3 region is CASSPSGRRFSSTDTQYF.

The chain uses TRBV7-9 and TRBJ2-1; TCRdb designates TRBD2, a call that cannot be tested without DNA. CDR3 length equals 16 residues. The germline V gene encodes CDR1 SEHNR and CDR2 FQNEAQ (reference sequence). The CDR3 here is CASSPGTSGLNNEQFF. The complete variable domain, with remaining parts taken from reference TRBV7-9 and TRBJ2-1, reads DTGVSQNPRHKITKRGQNVTFRCDPISEHNRLYWYRQTLGQGPEFLTYFQNEAQLEKSRLLSDRFSAERPKGSFSTLEIQRTEQGDSAMYLCASSPGTSGLNNEQFFGPGTRLTVL.

J is TRBJ2-1 and V is TRBV7-2; TCRdb proposes TRBD1, but this gene call is untestable without DNA. Germline V gene sequence: CDR1 SGHTA, CDR2 FQGNSA. The CDR3 runs to 18 residues. The CDR3 sequence: CASSLRPPMDSSLLEQFF.

The V and J genes are TRBV12-3 or TRBV12-4 and TRBJ2-7. This CDR3 is 14 amino acids long. The CDR3 is CASSLGVQSYEQYF.

The chain joins TRBV5-1 to TRBJ1-2. The CDR3 sequence is 14 residues long. Germline V gives CDR1 SGHRS, CDR2 YFSETQ. CDR3 loop: CASSLEMGKDGYTF.

The chain carries TRBV20-1 and TRBJ2-3; TCRdb proposes TRBD2, but this gene call is untestable without DNA. This CDR3 region has 16 residues. Germline CDR1 DFQATT, CDR2 SNEGSKA (reference sequence). CDR3 sequence reads: CSASGGLAGSADTQYF.

The chain links TRBV12-3 or TRBV12-4 to TRBJ1-2; TCRdb's D call, TRBD1, is unchecked because there is no DNA. This CDR3 has 14 residues. The CDR3 here is CASTLGPEGVGYTF.

The gene calls are TRBV24-1 and TRBJ2-6; lacking DNA, the TRBD1 call made by TCRdb goes unchecked. This CDR3 region has 17 residues. Germline assignment: CDR1 KGHDR and CDR2 SFDVKD. The CDR3 is CATSSEGSASGANVLTF.

This chain joins TRBV19 and TRBJ2-2; absent DNA, TCRdb's TRBD1 call cannot be checked. Germline lookup yields CDR1 LNHDA and CDR2 SQIVND (reference sequence). The CDR3 has 13 amino acids. CDR3 sequence: CASSTRQTGELFF.

The rearrangement uses TRBV15 and TRBJ1-2; TCRdb outputs TRBD1, but without DNA this stays unchecked. Germline-derived CDR1 and CDR2 are LNHNV and YYDKDF (reference sequence). CDR3 length equals 14 residues. The CDR3 here is CATSRGTGRYGYTF. Full variable domain (remainder filled in from reference TRBV15 and TRBJ1-2): DAMVIQNPRYQVTQFGKPVTLSCSQTLNHNVMYWYQQKSSQAPKLLFHYYDKDFNNEADTPDNFQSRRPNTSFCFLDIRSPGLGDTAMYLCATSRGTGRYGYTFGSGTRLTVV.